This TCR beta chain was documented in a study of T-cell reconstitution after alpha-beta-depleted transplantation in children. Construction of the TCRbeta library involved unique molecular identifiers. MiXCR was run by TCRdb on the PCR reads, yielding one entry per CDR3 protein. The table records roughly 500,000 distinct CDR3 sequences, around a third of them present only once. Trimming took 8 bases from V and 5 from J; bases not matched to a gene: 7. The CDR3 has 13 amino acids. Per germline, CDR1 LNHDA and CDR2 SQIVND (reference sequence). This material consisted of PBMCs from the stem cell graft donor, taken from the stem cell graft. V gene TRBV19 combines with J gene TRBJ1-1; TRBD1 agrees at 8 bases. The origin of this receptor is a human donor who donated a stem cell graft to a child with aplastic anemia. The CDR3 nucleotides read TGTGCCAGTCAGCAGGGGGCCGGGACTGAAGCTTTCTTT. Its translation is CASQQGAGTEAFF.